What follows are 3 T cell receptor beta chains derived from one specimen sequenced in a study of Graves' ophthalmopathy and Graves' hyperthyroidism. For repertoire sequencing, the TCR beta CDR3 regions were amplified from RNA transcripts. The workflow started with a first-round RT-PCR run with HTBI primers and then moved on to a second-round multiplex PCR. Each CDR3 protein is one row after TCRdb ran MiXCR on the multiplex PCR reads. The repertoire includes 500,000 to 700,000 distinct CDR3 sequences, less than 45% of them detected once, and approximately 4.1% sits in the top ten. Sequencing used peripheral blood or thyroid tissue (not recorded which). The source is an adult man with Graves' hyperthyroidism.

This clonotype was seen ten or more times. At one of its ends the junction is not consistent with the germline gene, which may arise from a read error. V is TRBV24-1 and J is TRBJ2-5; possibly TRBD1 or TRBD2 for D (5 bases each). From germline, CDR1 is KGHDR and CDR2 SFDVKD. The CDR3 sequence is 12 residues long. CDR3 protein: CATSDDGRDQHF. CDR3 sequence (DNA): TGTGCCACCAGTGATGACGGACGGGACCAGCACTTC.

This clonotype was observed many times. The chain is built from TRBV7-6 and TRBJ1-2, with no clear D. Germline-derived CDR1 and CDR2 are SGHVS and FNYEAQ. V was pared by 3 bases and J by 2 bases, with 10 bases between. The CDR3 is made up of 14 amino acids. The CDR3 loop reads CASSLGYGNYGYTF. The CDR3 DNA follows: TGTGCCAGCAGCTTGGGATATGGGAACTATGGCTACACCTTC. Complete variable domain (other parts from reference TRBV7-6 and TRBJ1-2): GAGVSQSPRYKVTKRGQDVALRCDPISGHVSLYWYRQALGQGPEFLTYFNYEAQQDKSGLPNDRFSAERPEGSISTLTIQRTEQRDSAMYRCASSLGYGNYGYTFGSGTRLTVV.

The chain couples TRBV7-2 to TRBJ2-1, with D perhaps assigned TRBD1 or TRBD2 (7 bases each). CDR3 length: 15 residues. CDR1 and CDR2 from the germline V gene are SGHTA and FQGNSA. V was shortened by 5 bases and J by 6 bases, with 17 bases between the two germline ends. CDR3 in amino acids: CASSEGGGGVNEQFF. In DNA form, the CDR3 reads TGTGCCAGCAGCGAGGGAGGGGGCGGGGTCAATGAGCAGTTCTTC.